This paragraph covers one T cell receptor beta chain sequence. The antigen remains undetermined. The data were obtained in a study of shared clonotypes between healthy human individuals. Broader study findings: Roughly 4.6% of naive CD4 clonotypes were common to a few donors.

Data came from immunoSEQ multiplex PCR; TCRdb stores just in-frame clones and leaves some out. The sample lists about 2 million clones; roughly 96% were seen once. Germline V gives CDR1 SGHRS, CDR2 YFSETQ. V lost 0 bases and J lost 2; bases outside the gene matches: 7. The CDR3 is 17 residues long. The TCR originated in a young man in good health. Specimen: naive CD4+ T cells sorted from blood. The subset was: CD45RA+ positively selected. The chain recombines TRBV5-1 with TRBJ2-3; 9 bases agree with TRBD2. CDR3: CASSLGSSGASTDTQYF. The DNA of the CDR3 is TGCGCCAGCAGCTTGGGGTCTAGCGGGGCGTCCACAGATACGCAGTATTTT.